This T cell receptor (beta chain) is from a study of blood T cell repertoires in COVID-19. Study at large: The origin of the acute and convalescent COVID-19 samples was the United States, Italy and Spain. T cells, B-cell-depleted T cells, or PBMCs provided the cDNA or gDNA that served as material.

CDR3 length: 12 amino acids. The V end lost 7 bases, the J end lost 4 bases, and 10 bases lay between the germline ends. Germline V gives CDR1 MDHEN, CDR2 SYDVKM. In the original workflow: Counts of nucleated cells, estimated from reference gene primer amplification, were obtained. Only in-frame clones appear in the TCRdb table, and some are missing; sequencing was by immunoSEQ multiplex PCR. The V and J calls and clone size are taken from that table; D and trimming were inferred from the DNA. The sample includes 83,000 or so clones, roughly 79% of them seen just once. What was sequenced was peripheral blood. This chain uses TRBV28 with TRBJ1-2; D unclear. This receptor was obtained from a woman of 80 years or more with acute or convalescent COVID-19. The CDR3 DNA reads as TGTGCCAGCACCGCATACGGCTATGGCTACACCTTC. Translating it yields CASTAYGYGYTF.